The rows below give T cell receptor beta chains drawn from one sample of a study of T cell responses to AZD1222 COVID-19 vaccine. Data came from immunoSEQ multiplex PCR; TCRdb stores just in-frame clones and leaves some out. The sample shows tens of thousands of clones, around nine tenths of them seen only once. Sample: peripheral blood, taken 28 days after the second AZD1222 dose. These receptors all stem from an adult who received the AZD1222 COVID-19 vaccine. The CDR3 runs from the conserved cysteine through the conserved F or W. D genes are given only for firm matches. Some rows mark clone size as missing; the rest say once, few, many or name a class of expanded clone.

NA | TRBJ2-7 | TRBD2 | TRBV27 | TGTGCCAGCAGTTCCTCGGCGGGGGGTTACGAGCAGTACTTC | CASSSSAGGYEQYF
NA | TRBJ2-1 | TRBD1 | TRBV28 | TGTGCCAGCAGGCCGCCGGGACAGGGATTCAATGAGCAGTTCTTC | CASRPPGQGFNEQFF
NA | TRBJ1-1 | TRBD1 | TRBV3-1/TRBV3-2 | TGTGCCAGCAGCCCCCCCGGACAGGGGGATACTGAAGCTTTCTTT | CASSPPGQGDTEAFF
NA | TRBJ1-5 | TRBD1 | TRBV5-8 | TGTGCCAGCAGCTCCGGGACAGGGGGCGCAGGGCAGCCCCAGCATTTT | CASSSGTGGAGQPQHF
once | TRBJ2-1 | NA | TRBV7-9 | TGTGCCAGCAGCCCCGGGACACCCAATGAGCAGTTCTTC | CASSPGTPNEQFF
NA | TRBJ2-5 | NA | TRBV6-2/TRBV6-3 | TGTGCCAGCAGCCACCGAACACAGTGGTACCAAGAGACCCAGTACTTC | CASSHRTQWYQETQYF
NA | TRBJ2-1 | NA | TRBV4-1 | TGCGCCAGCAGCCAAGATTTCGCGGCCAGCTCCTACAATGAGCAGTTCTTC | CASSQDFAASSYNEQFF
NA | TRBJ2-5 | NA | TRBV29-1 | TGCAGCGTTTCTCTGATCGGTGGAGGGGGGGCAGAGACCCAGTACTTC | CSVSLIGGGGAETQYF
NA | TRBJ1-4 | NA | TRBV6-5 | TGTGCCAGCAGGATCTCCGGTGCAACTAATGAAAAACTGTTTTTT | CASRISGATNEKLFF
NA | TRBJ2-1 | NA | TRBV2 | TGTGCCAGCAGCCGAAGCGGCGGCAATGAGCAGTTCTTC | CASSRSGGNEQFF
NA | TRBJ2-3 | TRBD2 | TRBV3-1/TRBV3-2 | TGTGCCAGCAGCCAATTCGGACTAGCGGCTGTAGCATCGTTCTCAGATACGCAGTATTTT | CASSQFGLAAVASFSDTQYF
NA | TRBJ2-1 | TRBD2 | TRBV18 | TGTGCCAGCTCACCCCCCCTAGCGGGAGGTCGGAATGAGCAGTTCTTC | CASSPPLAGGRNEQFF
NA | TRBJ2-7 | NA | TRBV3-1/TRBV3-2 | TGTGCCAGCAGCCCCAGGGGTAGCGGACTATACGAGCAGTACTTC | CASSPRGSGLYEQYF
NA | TRBJ1-2 | NA | TRBV30 | TGTGCCTGGAGTGGGGGGTTGGGCGCCAACTATGGCTACACCTTC | CAWSGGLGANYGYTF
NA | TRBJ1-1 | NA | TRBV15 | TGTGCCACCAGCAGAGCGCCCGAAGCTTTCTTT | CATSRAPEAFF
NA | TRBJ1-5 | TRBD1 | TRBV28 | TGTGCCAGCAGTTTTAGAGGACAGGGCTCCTTGCCCCAGCATTTT | CASSFRGQGSLPQHF
NA | TRBJ2-3 | NA | TRBV29-1 | TGCAGCCTCCCTGGGGATACGCAGTATTTT | CSLPGDTQYF
NA | TRBJ1-1 | NA | TRBV24-1 | TGTGCCACCAGTGATGAAGGGGGGGCCTTCGGCACTGAAGCTTTCTTT | CATSDEGGAFGTEAFF
NA | TRBJ2-7 | TRBD1 | TRBV18 | TGTGCCAGCTCGGCGGGACAGGGGATCGGGGAGCAGTACTTC | CASSAGQGIGEQYF
NA | TRBJ2-5 | NA | TRBV7-8 | TGTGCCAGCAGCCTCCCCTCCGTGCGGGAGACCCAGTACTTC | CASSLPSVRETQYF
once | TRBJ1-1 | NA | TRBV5-1 | TGCGCCAGCAGCTTGGTGGGGGGGCGACCGAACACTGAAGCTTTCTTT | CASSLVGGRPNTEAFF
NA | TRBJ2-3 | NA | TRBV4-2 | TGTGCCAGCAGCCAGAGGGTGGGGTCCACAGATACGCAGTATTTT | CASSQRVGSTDTQYF
NA | TRBJ1-1 | NA | TRBV28 | TGTGCCAGCAGGGCCCGAGAAAACACTGAAGCTTTCTTT | CASRARENTEAFF
NA | TRBJ2-1 | NA | TRBV6-1 | TGTGCCAGCAGTGATTGGTTGAGGGATGAGCAGTTCTTC | CASSDWLRDEQFF
few | TRBJ2-7 | NA | TRBV12-3/TRBV12-4 | TGTGCCAGCAAAGGAACTAGCAGCGAGCAGTACTTC | CASKGTSSEQYF
NA | TRBJ2-7 | TRBD1 | TRBV3-1/TRBV3-2 | TGTGCCAGCAGCCAAGAGATCCCCGCCCCGGGACAGTCCTACGAGCAGTACTTC | CASSQEIPAPGQSYEQYF
NA | TRBJ2-5 | NA | TRBV24-1 | TGTGCCACCAGCTCAGGGGAGACCCAGTACTTC | CATSSGETQYF
once | TRBJ2-1 | NA | TRBV19 | TGTGCCAGTAGTATTGCGACTAACTACAATGAGCAGTTCTTC | CASSIATNYNEQFF
NA | TRBJ2-1 | NA | TRBV10-2 | TGCGCCAGCAGTGATAAGACCGTCAATGAGCAGTTCTTC | CASSDKTVNEQFF
NA | TRBJ1-1 | NA | TRBV24-1 | TGTGCCACCAGTGACCCGAACAACCCGGCAGCTTTCTTT | CATSDPNNPAAFF
NA | TRBJ2-7 | TRBD1 | TRBV23-1 | TGCGCCAGCAGTCGTGACAGGGGGCGGTACGAGCAGTACTTC | CASSRDRGRYEQYF
NA | TRBJ2-3 | NA | TRBV12-3/TRBV12-4 | TGTGCCAGCAGTTCTAGCACAGATACGCAGTATTTT | CASSSSTDTQYF
once | TRBJ1-2 | NA | TRBV19 | TGTGCCAGTAGTATCCTAGCCTCGGACTCATACTATGGCTACACCTTC | CASSILASDSYYGYTF
NA | TRBJ2-7 | NA | TRBV10-3 | TGTGCCATCAGTGATGAGACTTCCTCCTACGAGCAGTACTTC | CAISDETSSYEQYF
NA | TRBJ1-6 | NA | TRBV10-2 | TGCGCCAGCAGCGGGGGAGGTCTTGTTCCACCCCTCCACTTT | CASSGGGLVPPLHF
NA | TRBJ2-7 | NA | TRBV5-1 | TGCGCCAGCATGATCCCCGACAGCTCCTACGAGCAGTACTTC | CASMIPDSSYEQYF
NA | TRBJ2-1 | TRBD2 | TRBV5-4 | TGTGCCAGCAGCTTGAGGACTAGCGGGGGCAATGAGCAGTTCTTC | CASSLRTSGGNEQFF
NA | TRBJ2-7 | TRBD2 | TRBV4-2 | TGTGCCAGCAGCCTTCAGACTAGCGGGTCTTCCTACGAGCAGTACTTC | CASSLQTSGSSYEQYF
NA | TRBJ1-3 | TRBD1 | TRBV15 | TGTGCCACCAGCAAGGGACAGGGCCTCTCTGGAAACACCATATATTTT | CATSKGQGLSGNTIYF
NA | TRBJ1-2 | NA | TRBV24-1 | TGTGCCACCAGTGATCCAGGGGTGGATGGCTACACCTTC | CATSDPGVDGYTF
NA | TRBJ2-7 | NA | TRBV4-2 | TGTGCCAGCAGCCAAGATAATGGGGCCTCCTACGAGCAGTACTTC | CASSQDNGASYEQYF
NA | TRBJ1-1 | NA | TRBV6-7 | TGTGCCAGCAGTTACCGGGAACAGGGCGAGGACACTGAAGCTTTCTTT | CASSYREQGEDTEAFF
once | TRBJ1-1 | NA | TRBV6-5 | TGTGCCAGCAGTTTAGGGGAGGACACTGAAGCTTTCTTT | CASSLGEDTEAFF
NA | TRBJ2-1 | NA | TRBV11-3 | TGTGCCAGCAGTTACGCGGGGTACAATGAGCAGTTCTTC | CASSYAGYNEQFF
NA | TRBJ2-7 | NA | TRBV4-3 | TGCGCCAGCAGCCAAGATTGGGGGCCCGAGGGAGAGCAGTACTTC | CASSQDWGPEGEQYF
NA | TRBJ2-1 | NA | TRBV21-1 | TGTGCCGTGGGGAGGGCCGCCAATGAGCAGTTCTTC | CAVGRAANEQFF
NA | TRBJ1-4 | NA | TRBV20-1 | TGCAGTGCTAGTCAGGGTCAACGAGAAAAACTGTTTTTT | CSASQGQREKLFF
NA | TRBJ1-6 | NA | TRBV3-1/TRBV3-2 | TGTGCCAGCAGCAGGGATCTTTTTAATTCACCCCTCCACTTT | CASSRDLFNSPLHF
NA | TRBJ1-1 | NA | TRBV12-3/TRBV12-4 | TGTGCCAGCAGTTTCGGCGTTGAAGCTTTCTTT | CASSFGVEAFF
NA | TRBJ2-3 | NA | TRBV5-8 | TGTGCCAGCAGCTTGGAGGGGGCTACTAGCGTTAGCACAGATACGCAGTATTTT | CASSLEGATSVSTDTQYF
NA | TRBJ2-1 | TRBD2 | TRBV6-4 | TGTGCCAGCAGTAGAACGCTAGCGGGAGAATTCAGGGAGCAGTTCTTC | CASSRTLAGEFREQFF
NA | TRBJ2-1 | NA | TRBV29-1 | TGCAGCGTTGAGGTACAGGGTAATGAGCAGTTCTTC | CSVEVQGNEQFF
NA | TRBJ1-2 | NA | TRBV4-3 | TGCGCCAGCAGCCTTTCGCAGATGGAGTCCTATGGCTACACCTTC | CASSLSQMESYGYTF
NA | TRBJ2-7 | NA | TRBV7-6 | TGTGCCAGCAGCTTAGGAGGGGGCTACGAGCAGTACTTC | CASSLGGGYEQYF